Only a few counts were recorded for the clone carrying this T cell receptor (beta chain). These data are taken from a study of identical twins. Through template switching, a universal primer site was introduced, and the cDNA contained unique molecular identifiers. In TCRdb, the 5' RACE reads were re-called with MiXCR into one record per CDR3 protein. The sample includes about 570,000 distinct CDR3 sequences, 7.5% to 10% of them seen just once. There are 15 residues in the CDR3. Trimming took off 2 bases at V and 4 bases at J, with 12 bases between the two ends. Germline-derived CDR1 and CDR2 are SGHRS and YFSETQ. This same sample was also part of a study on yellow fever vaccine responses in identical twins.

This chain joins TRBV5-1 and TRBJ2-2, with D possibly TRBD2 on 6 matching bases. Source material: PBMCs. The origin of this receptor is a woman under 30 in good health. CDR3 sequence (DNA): TGCGCCAGCAGCTTTGCGGGGTCGGTCACCGGGGAGCTGTTTTTT. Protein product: CASSFAGSVTGELFF.